This entry features one TCR beta chain sequence. With a much larger clone just one base away, this may be a read error. Germline CDR1 is SGHVS and CDR2 is FNYEAQ. Trimming took 2 bases from V and 4 from J, leaving 14 bases between them. The CDR3 has 15 amino acids. This sample stems from a study of molecular identifiers for immune sequencing clone quantification. Study as a whole: Five portions were made in replicates from RNA of about 21,000 or 97,000 naive CD8 cells, and four underwent sequencing.

The naive CD8 libraries originated from between roughly 17,000 and 1,000,000 sorted cells and drew on 10%, 30% or 50% RNA. In the sort, naive CD8 T cells were defined as CD8+CD4-CCR7+CD45RA+. MiXCR was run by TCRdb on the PCR reads, yielding one entry per CDR3 protein. The data show about half a million distinct CDR3 sequences, with over 20% seen just once and around 0.84% held by the top ten. This sequence was found in a human donor in good health. Some libraries in this study had Jurkat cell RNA spiked in. This chain connects TRBV7-6 to TRBJ1-1; D remains unclear. The sample taken for sequencing was naive CD8+ T cells from blood, with Jurkat cell RNA spiked in. Regarding subset: FACS-sorted CD8+CD4-CCR7+CD45RA+ naive T cells. The CDR3 sequence is CASSLFQNFGTEAFF. The DNA for the CDR3 is TGTGCCAGCAGCTTATTCCAGAATTTCGGCACTGAAGCTTTCTTT.